Here is one T cell receptor beta chain with its context. Antigen unknown. This record comes from a study of T-cell memory formation after mild COVID-19. Study conclusions and caveats: Contracting clones, day 15 to 85, had balanced CD4/CD8, and later expanders favored CD4+.

UMIs and sample barcodes were carried by the TCR alpha and TCR beta cDNA libraries that 5'RACE produced using constant-segment primers. TCRdb reanalysed the 5' RACE reads using MiXCR and keeps one entry per CDR3 protein. The data show 300,000 to 400,000 distinct CDR3 sequences, 25% to 30% seen once. This sequence was found in an adult woman who had mild COVID-19 (a few samples of this study predate the infection). Cell type and time point are not known. The sequenced sample was PBMCs or a T cell subset sorted from them (not recorded which).

This chain's CDR3 is CASSEGEYSLSSNQPQHF. CDR3 nucleotides: TGTGCCAGCAGTGAAGGAGAGTACAGCCTGTCTAGCAATCAGCCCCAGCATTTT. The chain has TRBV6-1 and TRBJ1-5; D ambiguous. Germline CDR1 and CDR2: MNHNS and SASEGT. V lost 1 base to trimming and J lost 0 bases, with 16 bases between them. This CDR3 is built from 18 residues.